This TCR beta chain was captured by sequencing in a study of OX40 agonist ivuxolimab in advanced cancers. General notes on the study: Ivuxolimab was a fully human IgG2 agonistic monoclonal antibody targeting the costimulatory receptor OX40 (CD134). Intravenous ivuxolimab was administered to patients every 2 weeks at six dose levels: 0.01, 0.1, 0.3, 1.5, 3 and 10 mg/kg. Of the roughly 50 dose-escalation patients, hepatocellular carcinoma was present in about 20, melanoma in roughly 15, renal cell carcinoma in 9 and head and neck cancer in 9. In the dose-escalation cohort, around 80% of patients were male, and the mean age was 60 years with a range of roughly 20 to 79. Prior anti-PD-1, anti-PD-L1 or anti-CTLA-4 therapy was permitted, and checkpoint inhibitors had been received by about two fifths of dose-escalation patients. Partial responses occurred in three dose-escalation patients, of whom one had hepatocellular carcinoma and two had cutaneous melanoma. The point of sequencing TCRbeta in the periphery was to test whether ivuxolimab changed TCR sequence diversity and drove clonal T-cell expansion. The monotherapy dose-escalation portion (N of about 52 patients) of the phase I ivuxolimab trial is reported in the paper. Broader findings and caveats from the paper: Low levels of normalized T-cell clonal expansion were also seen in some patients who did not respond. After ivuxolimab, more expanded clones were found on average in CD8+ T cells than in CD4+ T cells. At doses of 0.1 to 3.0 mg/kg, clonal expansion of both CD4+ and CD8+ T cells in blood was seen between baseline and week 6. Antigen specificity was not determined for the clonally expanded peripheral T cells. In the 0.1-3.0 mg/kg groups, partial responders had among the lowest normalized peripheral clonal expansion, particularly in CD8+ T cells.

The sample holds one count of this clone. The antigen it binds to is not known. No base quality values were provided; no much bigger clone lies one nucleotide off. For sequencing of the TCRbeta CDR3 region, genomic DNA was extracted from the sorted cells. TCRbeta CDR3 regions were sequenced using the immunoSEQ Assay. The table comes from immuneACCESS by way of TCRdb, which keeps in-frame sequences with V and J called. Part of the clones is missing from these tables; in studies checked, under half for an unresolved V gene and the rest for unknown reasons. Here the sample has tens of thousands of clones; 75% to 90% occur a single time. Under 0.25% of the sample goes to the ten largest clones. The trial excluded patients who had a history of autoimmune disease or were on systemic immunosuppression. Peripheral blood for TCR sequencing was drawn from every dose cohort at baseline, at cycle 4 day 1 and at cycle 7 day 1. Samples came from an open-label, multicenter, first-in-human phase I dose-escalation trial of ivuxolimab. Adults with locally advanced or metastatic melanoma, renal cell carcinoma, hepatocellular carcinoma or head and neck squamous cell carcinoma were enrolled in the trial. Before TCR sequencing, CD4+ T cells and CD8+ T cells were sorted from peripheral blood as separate populations.

This receptor was identified in an adult with an advanced solid tumor such as melanoma, head and neck, liver or kidney cancer. Sequenced material: CD4+ or CD8+ T cells sorted from blood, taken in a trial of the OX40 agonist ivuxolimab.

Here is the DNA: TGTGCCAGCAGTTACTCGATTCTAGCGGATAGGTACGAGCAGTACTTC. Translated, it gives CASSYSILADRYEQYF. Recombination linked TRBV6-6 to TRBJ2-7; 7 junctional bases match TRBD2. The germline V gene (reference sequence) gives CDR1 as MNHNY and CDR2 as SVGAGI. Clipping removes 0 bases from V and 4 bases from J, with 9 as the unmatched junction base count. Its CDR3 holds 16 amino acids, cysteine through phenylalanine. The read is trimmed to its CDR3 DNA, 48 bases read in frame from base 1.